These 26 T cell receptor beta chains share one sample of origin, sequenced in a study of T cells after yellow fever vaccination. MiXCR was run by TCRdb on the 5' RACE reads, yielding one entry per CDR3 protein. Counted here are roughly 500,000 distinct CDR3 sequences, 15% to 20% occurring once; the ten biggest clones make up approximately 14%. Sample: PBMCs, taken 15 days after the yellow fever booster vaccination. The receptors come from a man in his thirties or forties who received the YFV17D yellow fever vaccine.

This clonotype came up a few times. The chain couples TRBV6-2 or TRBV6-3 to TRBJ1-2; D is uncertain. The CDR3 extends over 12 amino acids. CDR1 MNHEY and CDR2 SVGEGT come from the germline V gene. V dropped 7 bases and J dropped 7 bases, with 13 bases sitting between them. The CDR3 nucleotides read TGTGCCAGCACACAAGAGGGTTTTGGCTACACCTTC. Translation: CASTQEGFGYTF.

The chain has TRBV7-8 and TRBJ2-1, with D possibly called TRBD1 or TRBD2 (6 bases each). V gave up 4 bases and J gave up 9 bases, with 16 bases separating them. Germline-derived CDR1 and CDR2 are SGHVS and FQNEAQ. The CDR3 sequence is 14 residues long. DNA of the CDR3: TGTGCCAGCAGCTCGGGACTCCAGGGGACTGAGCAGTTCTTC. It yields the protein CASSSGLQGTEQFF.

The chain recombines TRBV6-1 with TRBJ1-2, with a possible D match to TRBD1 (6 bases). Germline V CDR1 and CDR2: MNHNS, SASEGT. V was clipped by 6 bases and J by 4 bases, with 18 bases between them. This CDR3 has 15 amino acids. Here the CDR3 reads CASRPSTRGGYGYTF. In DNA form, the CDR3 reads TGTGCCAGCAGGCCTTCCACCAGGGGTGGCTATGGCTACACCTTC.

This clonotype was detected only a few times. V gene TRBV20-1 combines with J gene TRBJ1-1; maybe TRBD1 (6 bases). The V end was cut by 2 bases, the J end by 11 bases, with 15 bases between. Germline CDR1 DFQATT, CDR2 SNEGSKA (reference sequence). The CDR3 length is 12 residues. The DNA of the CDR3 is TGCAGTGCTAGACCCGCAGGGGCCGGGGCTTTCTTT. Protein product: CSARPAGAGAFF.

This clonotype was seen only a few times. The genes are TRBV5-1 and TRBJ2-3; no firm D call. CDR3 size: 14 residues. Germline V gene data show CDR1 as SGHRS and CDR2 as YFSETQ. The V end was cut by 4 bases, the J end by 4 bases, with 13 bases between. The CDR3 spells CASSQPALADTQYF. The CDR3, as DNA: TGCGCCAGCAGCCAACCCGCCTTGGCAGATACGCAGTATTTT. The entire variable domain, with the rest obtained from reference TRBV5-1 and TRBJ2-3, is as follows: KAGVTQTPRYLIKTRGQQVTLSCSPISGHRSVSWYQQTPGQGLQFLFEYFSETQRNKGNFPGRFSGRQFSNSRSEMNVSTLELGDSALYLCASSQPALADTQYFGPGTRLTVL.

The chain couples TRBV7-2 to TRBJ2-1; weak D call: TRBD1 (6 bases). The CDR3 runs to 15 residues. Germline V gene lookup returns CDR1 SGHTA and CDR2 FQGNSA. Between the trimmed V and J ends, which lost 1 base and 4 bases, there was a span of 11 bases. The CDR3 reads CASSLDSQGYNEQFF. Here the CDR3 DNA reads TGTGCCAGCAGCTTAGATTCTCAGGGGTACAATGAGCAGTTCTTC.

The rearrangement uses TRBV20-1 and TRBJ2-7; the D gene is possibly TRBD2 (5 bases). CDR3 size: 14 residues. V gave up 0 bases and J gave up 4 bases, with 13 bases separating them. Germline V gene lookup returns CDR1 DFQATT and CDR2 SNEGSKA (reference sequence). The CDR3 sequence: CSARDLGAFYEQYF. CDR3 in DNA: TGCAGTGCTAGAGATCTGGGAGCATTTTACGAGCAGTACTTC.

This clonotype was counted a few times. The rearrangement uses TRBV19 and TRBJ2-4; D is possibly TRBD1 (6 bases). The germline V gene encodes CDR1 LNHDA and CDR2 SQIVND (reference sequence). CDR3 length equals 13 residues. Between the trimmed V and J ends, which lost 6 bases and 4 bases, there was a span of 10 bases. Here the CDR3 reads CASSRDKKNIQYF. The CDR3 DNA follows: TGTGCCAGTAGCCGGGACAAGAAAAACATTCAGTACTTC.

The chain carries TRBV29-1 and TRBJ2-1, with TRBD1 identical over 8 bases. The CDR3 runs 13 residues. CDR1 and CDR2 from the germline V gene are SQVTM and ANQGSEA. The junction had 5 bases not matched to a gene; V was cut back by 6 bases and J by 4 bases. The CDR3 loop reads CSVPTGVYNEQFF. CDR3 in DNA: TGCAGCGTCCCGACAGGGGTGTACAATGAGCAGTTCTTC.

CDR3 DNA: TGTGCCAGTAGTATCACCAGGGAGGGTGAGCAGTTCTTC. Its protein product is CASSITREGEQFF. The V and J genes are TRBV19 and TRBJ2-1; 7 bases align to TRBD2. V dropped 3 bases and J dropped 9; count of bases not matched to a gene: 5. The germline CDR1 and CDR2 sequences are LNHDA and SQIVND (reference sequence). This CDR3 contains 13 residues.

Many counts were recorded for this clonotype. V and J are TRBV20-1 and TRBJ2-1, with no clear D. Germline CDR1 DFQATT, CDR2 SNEGSKA (reference sequence). The CDR3 covers 13 residues. The V end lost 3 bases, the J end lost 2 bases, and 8 bases lay between the germline ends. Written as DNA, the CDR3 is TGCAGTGCTAGGACCCTAACCTACAATGAGCAGTTCTTC. This translates into CSARTLTYNEQFF.

The rearrangement uses TRBV7-8 and TRBJ2-7, with D perhaps TRBD2 (6 bases). V lost 5 bases to trimming and J lost 3 bases, with 14 bases between them. The CDR3 totals 14 residues. The germline V gene has CDR1 SGHVS and CDR2 FQNEAQ. For the CDR3, the DNA is TGTGCCAGCAGCCACTGGGACTCGAGCTACGAGCAGTACTTC. Its translation: CASSHWDSSYEQYF.

The sample holds a few counts of this clonotype. This chain uses TRBV5-1 with TRBJ2-5; TRBD1 matches at 9 bases. From germline, CDR1 is SGHRS and CDR2 YFSETQ. This CDR3 has 15 amino acids. Losses at the gene ends were 8 bases for V and 4 bases for J; bases not matched to a gene: 12. The CDR3 coding sequence is TGCGCCAGTTGGCTGGGCTCGACAGGGGGAGAGACCCAGTACTTC. Amino acid sequence: CASWLGSTGGETQYF.

This clonotype appeared many times. The chain recombines TRBV15 with TRBJ2-7; possibly TRBD1 or TRBD2 for D (5 bases each). Germline V gene lookup returns CDR1 LNHNV and CDR2 YYDKDF (reference sequence). This CDR3 comprises 17 residues. The germline V and J ends were trimmed by 0 bases and 5 bases, with 20 bases remaining between them. In DNA form, the CDR3 reads TGTGCCACCAGCAGAGATGGGGCCCCTAGCTCCCCCGACGAGCAGTACTTC. Its protein is CATSRDGAPSSPDEQYF.

This clonotype has just a few counts. The chain is built from TRBV12-3 or TRBV12-4 and TRBJ2-1; D may be TRBD2 (5 bases). The length of the CDR3 is 14 residues. Trimming took 1 base from V and 10 from J, leaving 14 bases between them. This CDR3 reads CASSLGGVGVEQFF. The CDR3 nucleotides read TGTGCCAGCAGTTTAGGCGGAGTGGGAGTGGAGCAGTTCTTC.

The chain links TRBV3-1 to TRBJ2-2, with D possibly TRBD1 on 5 matching bases. Trimming pared 5 bases from V and 2 bases from J, leaving 9 bases between. Looked up from germline, CDR1 is LGHDT and CDR2 is YNNKEL (reference sequence). The CDR3 length is 14 residues. In DNA, the CDR3 is TGTGCCAGCAGCAAGGACACTAACACCGGGGAGCTGTTTTTT. Its translation is CASSKDTNTGELFF. The entire variable domain, with the rest obtained from reference TRBV3-1 and TRBJ2-2, is as follows: DTAVSQTPKYLVTQMGNDKSIKCEQNLGHDTMYWYKQDSKKFLKIMFSYNNKELIINETVPNRFSPKSPDKAHLNLHINSLELGDSAVYFCASSKDTNTGELFFGEGSRLTVL.

The chain is built from TRBV9 and TRBJ2-7; 8 bases are a match to TRBD1. V dropped 2 bases and J dropped 0; count of bases not matched to a gene: 4. The CDR3 has 15 amino acids. Germline-derived CDR1 and CDR2 are SGDLS and YYNGEE. This CDR3 reads CASSVGQEYSYEQYF. The CDR3 DNA reads as TGTGCCAGCAGCGTGGGACAGGAGTACTCCTACGAGCAGTACTTC.

The rearrangement links TRBV20-1 to TRBJ2-4, with no clear D. The CDR3 has 12 amino acids. V gave up 6 bases and J gave up 3 bases, with 9 bases separating them. Germline V gene lookup returns CDR1 DFQATT and CDR2 SNEGSKA (reference sequence). The CDR3 is CSAGWDKNIQYF. In DNA form, the CDR3 reads TGCAGTGCGGGGTGGGACAAAAACATTCAGTACTTC.

The J gene is TRBJ2-4, the V gene TRBV29-1, with D perhaps given as TRBD1 or TRBD2 (6 bases each). Germline CDR1 and CDR2: SQVTM and ANQGSEA. The V end lost 7 bases, the J end lost 4 bases, and 29 bases lay between the germline ends. The CDR3 sequence is 18 residues long. As DNA, the CDR3 is TGCAGCGCCTTGGCTCGGGGGACACCAGACAAGGGGAAAAACATTCAGTACTTC. Translating it yields CSALARGTPDKGKNIQYF.

This clonotype was observed a handful of times. This chain joins TRBV19 and TRBJ2-3; D uncertain. CDR3 size: 13 residues. The V end lost 5 bases, the J end lost 6 bases, and 12 bases lay between the germline ends. Germline CDR1 reads LNHDA; CDR2 reads SQIVND (reference sequence). CDR3 loop: CASSAQSWDTQYF. The CDR3 DNA follows: TGTGCCAGTAGTGCCCAAAGTTGGGATACGCAGTATTTT.

The chain links TRBV7-2 to TRBJ2-7; 9 positions match TRBD2. Losses at the gene ends were 5 bases for V and 5 bases for J; bases not matched to a gene: 13. CDR1 and CDR2 from the germline V gene are SGHTA and FQGNSA. CDR3 size: 16 residues. The CDR3 DNA sequence: TGTGCCAGCAGCCCTCGAAGGGGCGGGGGGGGTAACGAGCAGTACTTC. It is translated as CASSPRRGGGGNEQYF. Combining the CDR3 with reference TRBV7-2 and TRBJ2-7 gives the whole variable domain GAGVSQSPSNKVTEKGKDVELRCDPISGHTALYWYRQSLGQGLEFLIYFQGNSAPDKSGLPSDRFSAERTGGSVSTLTIQRTQQEDSAVYLCASSPRRGGGGNEQYFGPGTRLTVT.

The chain joins TRBV7-2 to TRBJ2-3; D not certain. This CDR3 has 16 residues. The germline V gene encodes CDR1 SGHTA and CDR2 FQGNSA. The germline V and J ends were trimmed by 1 base and 4 bases, with 15 bases remaining between them. CDR3 loop: CASSLEGRVFSDTQYF. CDR3 bases: TGTGCCAGCAGCTTAGAGGGTAGGGTATTTTCAGATACGCAGTATTTT.

J is TRBJ2-2 and V is TRBV4-3; TRBD1 aligns across 8 bases. V was clipped by 0 bases and J by 4 bases; unmatched bases: 4. This CDR3 is 16 amino acids long. The V gene's germline CDR1 is LGHNA and CDR2 YSLEER. In DNA, the CDR3 is TGCGCCAGCAGCCAAGAGGACAGGGTCGCCACCGGGGAGCTGTTTTTT. It is translated as CASSQEDRVATGELFF.

This clonotype was counted between two and nine times. The rearrangement joins TRBV20-1 to TRBJ2-7; 11 nucleotides align to TRBD1. Germline lookup yields CDR1 DFQATT and CDR2 SNEGSKA (reference sequence). The CDR3 sequence is 15 residues long. Unmatched junction bases numbered 8, after V lost 6 bases and J lost 1 base. The CDR3 coding sequence is TGCAGTGCCACGGGGGGGACAGGGGGATCCTACGAGCAGTACTTC. Residues: CSATGGTGGSYEQYF.

This clonotype was counted only a few times. The chain is built from TRBV6-1 and TRBJ1-2, with a possible D match to TRBD1 (6 bases). V gave up 6 bases and J gave up 3 bases, with 20 bases separating them. The CDR3 length is 16 residues. Germline V lookup: CDR1 MNHNS, CDR2 SASEGT. CDR3 in DNA: TGTGCCAGCAGACTCCGAGGGGGGGGAAAGGACTATGGCTACACCTTC. Encoded protein: CASRLRGGGKDYGYTF.

The chain couples TRBV12-3 or TRBV12-4 to TRBJ1-5; D is perhaps TRBD1 (5 bases). Trimming removed 6 bases at V and 2 bases at J, with 8 bases between. The CDR3 contains 13 residues. For the CDR3, the DNA is TGTGCCAGCAGGTCGACAGGCAATCAGCCCCAGCATTTT. It encodes CASRSTGNQPQHF.